One sample yielded the 21 T cell receptor beta chains listed below, sequenced in a study of T cells after yellow fever vaccination. TCRdb re-analysed the 5' RACE reads in MiXCR, keeping a single row per CDR3 protein. Of hundreds of thousands of distinct CDR3 sequences in the sample, roughly a sixth are singletons; the top ten hold about a sixth. Sequencing was performed on PBMCs, taken before the yellow fever booster vaccination. These receptors were obtained from a man between 18 and 29 years old who received the YFV17D yellow fever vaccine.

The V call is TRBV6-2 or TRBV6-3, the J call TRBJ2-5; 8 bases line up with TRBD2. Germline V gene lookup returns CDR1 MNHEY and CDR2 SVGEGT. J lost 0 bases, V lost 7 bases, and 4 bases had no gene match. The CDR3 covers 14 residues. The CDR3 nucleotides are TGTGCCAGCAAAAAAGCGGGGGACCAAGAGACCCAGTACTTC. It codes for CASKKAGDQETQYF.

The genes are TRBV10-3 and TRBJ2-7; TRBD1 might be the D (5 bases). Looked up from germline, CDR1 is ENHRY and CDR2 is SYGVKD. The CDR3 is made up of 14 amino acids. Trimming took 4 bases from V and 1 from J, leaving 11 bases between them. CDR3 DNA sequence: TGTGCCATCAGTGCGGTCGACAGTTCCTACGAGCAGTACGTC. Its translation is CAISAVDSSYEQYV.

This clonotype has only a few counts. The J gene is TRBJ1-1, the V gene TRBV24-1; unclear D gene. CDR1 is KGHDR and CDR2 is SFDVKD in the germline V gene. This CDR3 spans 17 amino acids. V shed 0 bases and J shed 1 base, with 14 bases lying between them. In DNA, the CDR3 is TGTGCCACCAGTGATTTGCAAGCGGCAGGAAGGAACACTGAAGCTTTCTTT. Translation: CATSDLQAAGRNTEAFF.

A single count supports this clonotype. This chain uses TRBV12-3 or TRBV12-4 with TRBJ2-7, with TRBD1 matching over 10 bases. The CDR3 has 15 amino acids. The V segment lost 5 bases and the J segment 2 bases; nucleotides outside the gene matches: 6. Here the CDR3 DNA reads TGTGCCAGCAGTAGAAAGGGACAGGGGACCTACGAGCAGTACTTC. The encoded protein is CASSRKGQGTYEQYF.

This clonotype was seen a handful of times. The rearrangement links TRBV18 to TRBJ2-4, with 9 bases lining up with TRBD2. CDR1 and CDR2 (germline): KGHSH, LQKENI. The V segment lost 6 bases and the J segment 5 bases; nucleotides outside the gene matches: 17. The CDR3 length is 18 residues. CDR3 in amino acids: CASSPGLGTSGPENIQYF. The CDR3 region has the DNA TGTGCCAGCTCCCCCGGGCTAGGCACTAGCGGGCCAGAAAACATTCAGTACTTC. The variable domain in full, completed from reference TRBV18 and TRBJ2-4, reads NAGVMQNPRHLVRRRGQEARLRCSPMKGHSHVYWYRQLPEEGLKFMVYLQKENIIDESGMPKERFSAEFPKEGPSILRIQQVVRGDSAAYFCASSPGLGTSGPENIQYFGAGTRLSVL.

This clonotype was observed a handful of times. The V gene is TRBV29-1, the J gene TRBJ1-2; TRBD1 might be the D (5 bases). This CDR3 spans 13 amino acids. CDR1 SQVTM and CDR2 ANQGSEA come from the germline V gene. V gave up 4 bases and J gave up 7 bases, with 16 bases separating them. DNA of the CDR3: TGCAGCGTTGCGGGAGGGGTTAAGGGTGGCTACACCTTC. Encoded protein: CSVAGGVKGGYTF.

This clonotype was observed a few times. The rearrangement links TRBV4-1 to TRBJ2-7, with 7 positions matching TRBD2. V trimming: 6 bases; J trimming: 2 bases; junction bases outside the gene matches: 13. This CDR3 region has 16 residues. Germline CDR1 MGHRA, CDR2 YSYEKL. In nucleotides, the CDR3 is TGCGCCAGCAGACCTCTCACCGGGGGGTCCCCCTACGAGCAGTACTTC. Amino acid sequence: CASRPLTGGSPYEQYF.

This clonotype was seen many times. This chain uses TRBV7-9 with TRBJ1-4; D is unclear. This CDR3 spans 12 amino acids. Looked up from germline, CDR1 is SEHNR and CDR2 is FQNEAQ (reference sequence). V shed 5 bases and J shed 2 bases, with 3 bases lying between them. As DNA, the CDR3 is TGTGCCAGCAGCGATACTAATGAAAAACTGTTTTTT. Encoded protein: CASSDTNEKLFF.

Remarks on this clonotype: One base away lies a much larger clone, so this may be a sequencing read error. The rearrangement links TRBV3-1 to TRBJ2-5; unclear D gene. The germline V and J ends were trimmed by 4 bases and 3 bases, with 9 bases remaining between them. Looked up from germline, CDR1 is LGHDT and CDR2 is YNNKEL (reference sequence). The CDR3 has 13 amino acids. In nucleotides, the CDR3 is TGTGCCAGCAGCCGGTCCGACAAAGAGACCCAGTACTTC. It codes for CASSRSDKETQYF.

This clonotype has just a few counts. V is TRBV2 and J is TRBJ1-6; TRBD1 agrees at 7 bases. This CDR3 has 14 residues. Germline-derived CDR1 and CDR2 are SNHLY and FYNNEI. J lost 10 bases, V lost 2 bases, and 5 bases had no gene match. The CDR3 spells CASSESQGGSPLHF. Here the CDR3 DNA reads TGTGCCAGCAGTGAAAGTCAGGGGGGGTCACCCCTCCACTTT.

This clonotype showed up many times. The chain couples TRBV6-2 or TRBV6-3 to TRBJ2-5, with 7 bases matching TRBD2. Germline values: CDR1 MNHEY, CDR2 SVGEGT. CDR3 length: 11 amino acids. J was trimmed by 5 bases and V by 6 bases; bases with no gene match: 0. In DNA form, the CDR3 reads TGTGCCAGCAGCGGGGGGGAGACCCAGTACTTC. Translated: CASSGGETQYF.

This sequence joins TRBV4-1 and TRBJ1-2, with D possibly being TRBD1 (5 bases). The germline CDR1 and CDR2 sequences are MGHRA and YSYEKL. V was shortened by 1 base and J by 9 bases, with 12 bases between the two germline ends. This CDR3 contains 13 residues. This chain's CDR3 is CASSQVLGGSYTF. The CDR3 DNA follows: TGCGCCAGCAGCCAAGTCCTTGGGGGGAGCTACACCTTC.

The chain joins TRBV12-2 to TRBJ2-1; the listed D gene, TRBD1, was not tested against the DNA. TRBV12-2 corresponds to a pseudogene. CDR3 length: 16 residues. The CDR3 bases are TGTGCAAGTCGCCCTGCCGGGACAGGGGTTTCGTATGAGCAGTTCTTC. Amino acid sequence: CASRPAGTGVSYEQFF.

The V call is TRBV20-1, the J call TRBJ1-3, with no clear D. In germline, CDR1 is DFQATT, CDR2 SNEGSKA (reference sequence). Trimming removed 0 bases at V and 0 bases at J, with 12 bases between. This CDR3 has 16 residues. CDR3: CSARDPGPSSGNTIYF. As DNA, the CDR3 is TGCAGTGCTAGAGACCCCGGGCCTTCCTCTGGAAACACCATATATTTT.

A few counts support this clonotype. V usage is TRBV12-3 or TRBV12-4 and J usage is TRBJ1-1; D unclear. V shed 5 bases and J shed 3 bases, with 10 bases lying between them. This CDR3 spans 13 amino acids. The CDR3: CASSRTEDTEAFF. The CDR3 DNA is TGTGCCAGCAGTCGTACGGAGGACACTGAAGCTTTCTTT.

The chain carries TRBV27 and TRBJ2-3; perhaps TRBD2 as D (5 bases). Per germline, CDR1 MNHEY and CDR2 SMNVEV (reference sequence). Trimming cost V 2 bases and J 6 bases, with 15 bases left between them. The CDR3 covers 15 residues. CDR3 sequence: CASSLVGLATDTQYF. The CDR3 bases are TGTGCCAGCAGTTTAGTTGGCCTAGCAACCGATACGCAGTATTTT.

This chain joins TRBV12-3 or TRBV12-4 and TRBJ1-4; D may be TRBD1 (6 bases). V dropped 8 bases and J dropped 2 bases, with 15 bases sitting between them. The CDR3 has 15 residues. In nucleotides, the CDR3 is TGTGCCAGCGCATCCCTGGGGGCGACTAATGAAAAACTGTTTTTT. Its protein product is CASASLGATNEKLFF.

This clonotype occurred many times. V is TRBV28 and J is TRBJ2-5, with TRBD2 matching 10 bases. CDR1 and CDR2 (germline): MDHEN, SYDVKM. The CDR3 has 15 residues. Trimming took 7 bases from V and 2 from J; bases not matched to a gene: 7. The CDR3 coding sequence is TGTGCCAGCACCCCTAGCGGGGGTTTGCAAGAGACCCAGTACTTC. Its translation: CASTPSGGLQETQYF.

This clonotype has more than one count but fewer than ten. The rearrangement uses TRBV7-2 and TRBJ2-7; 9 bases are shared with TRBD2. The CDR3 is made up of 14 amino acids. Germline V gene sequence: CDR1 SGHTA, CDR2 FQGNSA. Losses at the gene ends were 3 bases for V and 3 bases for J; bases not matched to a gene: 3. The CDR3 DNA is TGTGCCAGCAGCTTTACAGCGGGGGGCTACGAGCAGTACTTC. It encodes CASSFTAGGYEQYF.

The table lists this clonotype with a few counts. The chain is built from TRBV12-5 and TRBJ2-6; D might be TRBD1 (5 bases). Germline V gives CDR1 LGHNT, CDR2 FRNRAP. The CDR3 covers 17 residues. V lost 4 bases and J 4 bases, leaving 17 bases between the germline ends. CDR3 nucleotide sequence: TGTGCTAGTGGTTCCACCCCAGGGTTTTCAGGGGCCAACGTCCTGACTTTC. Translated, it gives CASGSTPGFSGANVLTF.

This chain joins TRBV5-1 and TRBJ1-4, with 10 bases identical to TRBD1. The germline gives CDR1 SGHRS, CDR2 YFSETQ. With V trimmed by 1 base and J by 7 bases, 7 bases remained unmatched. The length of the CDR3 is 16 residues. CDR3 region: CASSLWRQGAGEKLFF. CDR3 nucleotide sequence: TGCGCCAGCAGCTTGTGGCGACAGGGGGCCGGTGAAAAACTGTTTTTT.